These 26 T cell receptor beta chains share one sample of origin, sequenced in a study of cytomegalovirus exposure and HLA in healthy donors. Here immunoSEQ multiplex PCR was the method, and the copy in TCRdb shows in-frame clones only, minus some. The sample lists 65,000 to 80,000 clones; approximately 93% were seen once. The sample consisted of PBMCs. The origin of the receptors is a woman aged 18 to 35 in good health and CMV-seropositive.

This chain joins TRBV25-1 and TRBJ1-1; 8 bases match TRBD1. The trim removed 6 bases at V and 6 bases at J, leaving 15 bases unmatched. Germline V gene sequence: CDR1 MGHDK, CDR2 SYGVNS. This CDR3 is 16 amino acids long. The CDR3 DNA is TGTGCCAGCAGGGGGGGAATAGAACAGGGGGACGCTGAAGCTTTCTTT. Amino acids: CASRGGIEQGDAEAFF.

The chain joins TRBV5-1 to TRBJ1-4, with D hard to call. This CDR3 spans 15 amino acids. Trimming left V 2 bases short and J 5 bases short, with 13 bases between. Germline CDR1 and CDR2: SGHRS and YFSETQ. CDR3 region: CASSLNTASNEKLFF. CDR3 sequence (DNA): TGCGCCAGCAGCTTAAACACAGCCTCCAATGAAAAACTGTTTTTT. The full variable domain, completed using reference TRBV5-1 and TRBJ1-4, is KAGVTQTPRYLIKTRGQQVTLSCSPISGHRSVSWYQQTPGQGLQFLFEYFSETQRNKGNFPGRFSGRQFSNSRSEMNVSTLELGDSALYLCASSLNTASNEKLFFGSGTQLSVL.

The chain links TRBV6-6 to TRBJ1-1, with 8 positions matching TRBD1. CDR3 length: 13 amino acids. From germline, CDR1 is MNHNY and CDR2 SVGAGI (reference sequence). With V trimmed by 2 bases and J by 8 bases, 4 bases remained unmatched. DNA for the CDR3: TGTGCCAGCAGTTACCGAGGACAGGGAGAAGCTTTCTTT. This sequence encodes CASSYRGQGEAFF.

The CDR3 DNA sequence: TGCAGCGCCTCTACGGGGGTTCGTGCCTACGAGCAGTACTTC. Its translation is CSASTGVRAYEQYF. The chain combines TRBV29-1 with TRBJ2-7, with TRBD2 as a possible D gene (6 bases). Germline-derived CDR1 and CDR2 are SQVTM and ANQGSEA. V was trimmed by 7 bases and J by 2 bases, leaving 18 bases between them. This CDR3 has 14 amino acids.

The chain has TRBV7-2 and TRBJ2-4; D possibly corresponds to TRBD2 (6 bases). Germline V gene sequence: CDR1 SGHTA, CDR2 FQGNSA. V shed 2 bases and J shed 4 bases, with 12 bases lying between them. CDR3 length: 15 residues. In DNA, the CDR3 is TGTGCCAGCAGCTTAAACGAGGGAGGAAAAAACATTCAGTACTTC. Translation gives CASSLNEGGKNIQYF.

V and J are TRBV7-2 and TRBJ2-7; TRBD2 aligns across 7 bases. V lost 3 bases, J lost 6 bases, and 8 bases stayed unmatched. CDR3 length equals 14 residues. Germline CDR1 reads SGHTA; CDR2 reads FQGNSA. CDR3 bases: TGTGCCAGCAGCTTGGAGCGGGATATTTCCGAGCAGTACTTC. Its protein is CASSLERDISEQYF. Using reference TRBV7-2 and TRBJ2-7 for the parts outside the CDR3, the full variable domain is GAGVSQSPSNKVTEKGKDVELRCDPISGHTALYWYRQSLGQGLEFLIYFQGNSAPDKSGLPSDRFSAERTGGSVSTLTIQRTQQEDSAVYLCASSLERDISEQYFGPGTRLTVT.

The chain employs TRBV10-3 and TRBJ2-1; 9 bases are shared with TRBD2. Germline-derived CDR1 and CDR2 are ENHRY and SYGVKD. Trimming took 0 bases from V and 8 from J; bases not matched to a gene: 8. The CDR3 contains 16 residues. The CDR3 is CAISESWAGGLDEQFF. CDR3 in DNA: TGTGCCATCAGTGAGTCTTGGGCGGGGGGGCTCGATGAGCAGTTCTTC.

V and J are TRBV9 and TRBJ2-2; the D is unclear. Trimming took off 4 bases at V and 5 bases at J, with 6 bases between the two ends. The germline V gene has CDR1 SGDLS and CDR2 YYNGEE. CDR3 length equals 12 residues. This CDR3 reads CASSTLTGELFF. The CDR3 DNA reads as TGTGCCAGCAGCACACTAACCGGGGAGCTGTTTTTT.

The V and J genes are TRBV6-1 and TRBJ2-7, with TRBD2 as a possible D gene (5 bases). Between the trimmed V and J ends, which lost 5 bases and 0 bases, there was a span of 8 bases. Germline CDR1 MNHNS, CDR2 SASEGT. The CDR3 consists of 13 residues. CDR3 loop: CASSPGYSYEQYF. The DNA of the CDR3 is TGTGCCAGCAGTCCGGGGTACTCCTACGAGCAGTACTTC.

This chain uses TRBV7-3 with TRBJ2-7; the D gene is possibly TRBD1 (6 bases). CDR1 is SGHTA and CDR2 is FQGTGA in the germline V gene. The CDR3 extends over 15 amino acids. V was trimmed by 5 bases and J by 2 bases, leaving 16 bases between them. For the CDR3, the DNA is TGTGCCAGCAGCCCAGGGGCGTCACAAACCTACGAGCAGTACTTC. Translated: CASSPGASQTYEQYF.

The V call is TRBV11-3, the J call TRBJ2-7; no definite D call. The length of the CDR3 is 12 residues. In germline, CDR1 is SGHNT, CDR2 YENEEA. V was cut by 5 bases and J by 4 bases, with 9 bases left in between. The DNA for the CDR3 is TGTGCCAGCAGCGACGACGGGTACGAGCAGTACTTC. It codes for CASSDDGYEQYF.

V usage is TRBV5-1 and J usage is TRBJ2-1, with 8 bases aligning to TRBD1. The CDR3 totals 15 residues. CDR1 SGHRS and CDR2 YFSETQ come from the germline V gene. The V and J ends lost 2 bases and 4 bases, in that order; junction bases with no gene match: 5. This chain's CDR3 is CASSFGQGSYNEQFF. The DNA of the CDR3 is TGCGCCAGCAGCTTCGGACAGGGAAGTTACAATGAGCAGTTCTTC.

The chain carries TRBV14 and TRBJ2-3; TRBD1 might be the D (5 bases). Deletions cut 0 bases from V and 2 bases from J, with 9 bases between. The CDR3 sequence is 15 residues long. Looked up from germline, CDR1 is SGHDN and CDR2 is FVKESK. The CDR3 DNA reads as TGTGCCAGCAGCCAAGACTTGGGGCCCACAGATACGCAGTATTTT. The encoded protein is CASSQDLGPTDTQYF.

The rearrangement joins TRBV30 to TRBJ2-1; 9 nucleotides match TRBD2. Germline V lookup: CDR1 GTSNPN, CDR2 SVGIG (reference sequence). This CDR3 contains 17 residues. V was clipped by 0 bases and J by 8 bases; unmatched bases: 14. The CDR3 region has the DNA TGTGCCTGGAGTGTACGCGGGAGGGCTTCGGGGGGGTATGAGCAGTTCTTC. Amino acids: CAWSVRGRASGGYEQFF.

The J gene is TRBJ2-1, the V gene TRBV6-1; 8 positions match TRBD2. The CDR3 is 12 residues long. Germline CDR1 reads MNHNS; CDR2 reads SASEGT. Trimming took 6 bases from V and 6 from J; bases not matched to a gene: 1. The CDR3 region has the DNA TGTGCCAGCAGCGGACTAGCCAATGAGCAGTTCTTC. Protein: CASSGLANEQFF.

The rearrangement joins TRBV7-6 to TRBJ2-2; the D is unclear. The CDR3 runs to 14 residues. Germline CDR1 SGHVS, CDR2 FNYEAQ. V lost 5 bases, J lost 5 bases, and 12 bases lay in between. CDR3 nucleotides: TGTGCCAGCAGCCCTCGACCGGGTACCGGGGAGCTGTTTTTT. Its translation: CASSPRPGTGELFF.

The chain combines TRBV2 with TRBJ1-1, with D possibly matching TRBD1 (6 bases). V was trimmed by 6 bases and J by 1 base, leaving 9 bases between them. The CDR3 runs 13 residues. The V gene's germline CDR1 is SNHLY and CDR2 FYNNEI. The CDR3 bases are TGTGCCAGCAGCGGACAGTCGAACACTGAAGCTTTCTTT. Encoded protein: CASSGQSNTEAFF. The full variable domain, its missing parts supplied by reference TRBV2 and TRBJ1-1, is EPEVTQTPSHQVTQMGQEVILRCVPISNHLYFYWYRQILGQKVEFLVSFYNNEISEKSEIFDDQFSVERPDGSNFTLKIRSTKLEDSAMYFCASSGQSNTEAFFGQGTRLTVV.

The chain uses TRBV23-1 and TRBJ2-3; a possible D gene is TRBD2 (6 bases). TRBV23-1 is annotated as an ORF whose role is uncertain. Trimming removed 4 bases at V and 2 bases at J, with 16 bases between. This CDR3 has 16 amino acids. In nucleotides, the CDR3 is TGCGCCAGCAGTCGCACCGGGACTCCAGTCACAGATACGCAGTATTTT. Encoded protein: CASSRTGTPVTDTQYF.

The chain recombines TRBV20-1 with TRBJ1-5; 7 nucleotides align to TRBD1. Unmatched junction bases numbered 1, after V lost 4 bases and J lost 7 bases. Germline assignment: CDR1 DFQATT and CDR2 SNEGSKA (reference sequence). The CDR3 runs to 11 residues. The DNA of the CDR3 is TGCAGTGCTATGGACAGGCAGCCCCAGCATTTT. Protein product: CSAMDRQPQHF.

Turning to this clone: The germline gene is not matched at one end of the junction; a read error may be the cause. The rearrangement links TRBV6-6 to TRBJ2-5; 8 positions agree with TRBD2. This CDR3 is 13 amino acids long. Germline V gene data show CDR1 as MNHNY and CDR2 as SVGAGI (reference sequence). In DNA form, the CDR3 reads TGTGCCAGCAGTAAGACTCTAGCGGGCCCCTCCCACTTC. This sequence encodes CASSKTLAGPSHF.

CDR3 bases: TGTGCCAGCAGTTACTCGTCACAGGGGTATTCACCCCTCCACTTT. Translating it yields CASSYSSQGYSPLHF. This chain links TRBV6-5 with TRBJ1-6; the match to TRBD1 covers 7 bases. Trimming cost V 0 bases and J 8 bases; bases outside gene matches: 4. Looked up from germline, CDR1 is MNHEY and CDR2 is SVGAGI. This CDR3 contains 15 residues.

This rearrangement joins TRBV6-6 to TRBJ1-2; 7 bases map to TRBD1. The CDR3 sequence is 14 residues long. The germline V gene has CDR1 MNHNY and CDR2 SVGAGI (reference sequence). V dropped 6 bases and J dropped 4; count of bases not matched to a gene: 8. CDR3 residues: CASRQTGLGYGYTF. CDR3 DNA sequence: TGTGCCAGCAGACAGACAGGGTTGGGCTATGGCTACACCTTC.

CDR3 bases: TGTGCCAGTAGTATAGATAGGGCTAGCGGCCAGTTCTTC. Translating it yields CASSIDRASGQFF. The chain combines TRBV19 with TRBJ2-1; 7 positions match TRBD2. From germline, CDR1 is LNHDA and CDR2 SQIVND (reference sequence). V lost 0 bases to trimming and J lost 13 bases; unmatched junction nucleotides: 6. The CDR3 is 13 amino acids.

The chain recombines TRBV20-1 with TRBJ1-2; no definite D call. Germline CDR1 reads DFQATT; CDR2 reads SNEGSKA (reference sequence). CDR3 length equals 11 residues. V was clipped by 6 bases and J by 2 bases, with 7 bases between them. CDR3 bases: TGCAGTGCCGGGGTAAACTATGGCTACACCTTC. Translating it yields CSAGVNYGYTF.

The chain couples TRBV5-6 to TRBJ2-4, with D unclear. CDR1 and CDR2 from the germline V gene are SGHDT and YYEEEE. The CDR3 has 15 amino acids. The ends were cut back, 0 bases at V and 0 bases at J, with 7 bases in the middle. CDR3 in amino acids: CASSLDGEAKNIQYF. Here the CDR3 DNA reads TGTGCCAGCAGCTTGGACGGTGAAGCCAAAAACATTCAGTACTTC.

The chain uses TRBV6-5 and TRBJ1-4, with D possibly matching TRBD1 (5 bases). CDR1 is MNHEY, CDR2 SVGAGI, per germline. This CDR3 contains 15 residues. V lost 2 bases, J lost 3 bases, and 10 bases lay in between. The CDR3 sequence: CASSYGQGANEKLFF. The CDR3 bases are TGTGCCAGCAGTTACGGGCAGGGTGCTAATGAAAAACTGTTTTTT.